Shown below are 31 T cell receptor beta chains from a single sample sequenced in a study of Graves' ophthalmopathy and Graves' hyperthyroidism. RNA transcripts served as template for amplifying TCR beta CDR3 sequences. The workflow started with a first-round RT-PCR run with HTBI primers and then moved on to a second-round multiplex PCR. TCRdb re-called the multiplex PCR reads with MiXCR, one entry per CDR3 protein. The sample consists of some 240,000 distinct CDR3 sequences, around 45% of them appearing once. The sequencing input was peripheral blood. The source is an adult man with Graves' ophthalmopathy.

At least ten counts were recorded for this clonotype. The chain employs TRBV7-8 and TRBJ1-2, with 9 bases that match TRBD1. The length of the CDR3 is 15 residues. CDR1 and CDR2 (germline): SGHVS, FQNEAQ. V lost 5 bases to trimming and J lost 4 bases; unmatched junction nucleotides: 8. In nucleotides, the CDR3 is TGTGCCAGCAGCCACACAGGGGGCTGGAGCTATGGCTACACCTTC. Protein product: CASSHTGGWSYGYTF.

This clonotype was picked up a small number of times. The gene calls are TRBV12-3 or TRBV12-4 and TRBJ1-2; D not certain. The CDR3 has 13 amino acids. V lost 4 bases and J 6 bases, leaving 12 bases between the germline ends. This CDR3 is CASSYSPGNGYTF. The CDR3 DNA is TGTGCCAGCAGTTACTCCCCCGGTAATGGCTACACCTTC.

The chain recombines TRBV7-6 with TRBJ2-2; no clear D. This CDR3 is 15 amino acids long. Germline lookup yields CDR1 SGHVS and CDR2 FNYEAQ. Trimming stripped 5 bases from V and 5 bases from J, with 15 bases between. CDR3 nucleotide sequence: TGTGCCAGCAGCCAGGCAAGCACCAGGACCGGGGAGCTGTTTTTT. As protein: CASSQASTRTGELFF.

A remark on this clonotype: At one end, the junction sequence differs from germline, possibly due to a read error. This chain connects TRBV10-1 to TRBJ1-2; D is possibly TRBD1 (5 bases). The CDR3 is 15 residues long. Germline V gives CDR1 WNHNN, CDR2 SYGVQD (reference sequence). The CDR3 loop reads CASSPDGADYYGYTF. CDR3 DNA: TGTGCCAGCAGTCCGGACGGGGCGGACTACTATGGCTACACCTTC.

This clonotype was found a few times. The genes are TRBV5-1 and TRBJ1-5, with 7 nucleotides matching TRBD1. Germline V CDR1 and CDR2: SGHRS, YFSETQ. The V segment lost 0 bases and the J segment 7 bases; nucleotides outside the gene matches: 7. The CDR3 is 15 amino acids. The CDR3 sequence: CASSLGGQAEQPQHF. The CDR3 DNA is TGCGCCAGCAGCTTGGGAGGACAGGCGGAACAGCCCCAGCATTTT. Complete variable domain (other parts from reference TRBV5-1 and TRBJ1-5): KAGVTQTPRYLIKTRGQQVTLSCSPISGHRSVSWYQQTPGQGLQFLFEYFSETQRNKGNFPGRFSGRQFSNSRSEMNVSTLELGDSALYLCASSLGGQAEQPQHFGDGTRLSIL.

Remarks on this clonotype: As the CDR3 is not closed by the conserved phenylalanine or tryptophan, this likely results from a read error. V and J are TRBV20-1 and TRBJ2-7, with D uncertain. Germline lookup yields CDR1 DFQATT and CDR2 SNEGSKA (reference sequence). The CDR3 extends over 11 amino acids. V lost 6 bases to trimming and J lost 6 bases, with 12 bases between them. CDR3 protein: CSAHQAFEQYL. The CDR3 DNA reads as TGCAGTGCACACCAGGCGTTCGAGCAGTACTTA.

This clonotype was detected a few times. This chain links TRBV7-2 with TRBJ2-7, with D unresolved. Germline V CDR1 and CDR2: SGHTA, FQGNSA. The CDR3 runs 13 residues. V was pared by 5 bases and J by 3 bases, with 11 bases between. The CDR3: CASSPRLIYEQYF. The CDR3 DNA reads as TGTGCCAGCAGCCCAAGACTGATCTACGAGCAGTACTTC.

This clonotype was counted a few times. The J gene is TRBJ1-4, the V gene TRBV29-1; 9 bases match TRBD1. Germline CDR1 SQVTM, CDR2 ANQGSEA. The length of the CDR3 is 14 residues. V lost 7 bases and J lost 7; bases outside the gene matches: 10. The CDR3 spells CSAQGTGRREKLFF. The DNA of the CDR3 is TGCAGCGCCCAAGGGACAGGGCGTCGTGAAAAACTGTTTTTT.

V usage is TRBV2 and J usage is TRBJ1-1; D is ambiguous. The germline V gene has CDR1 SNHLY and CDR2 FYNNEI. The CDR3 totals 13 residues. The V gene lost 7 bases and the J gene lost 0 bases, with 9 bases spanning the gap. CDR3: CASNPRMNTEAFF. The CDR3 region has the DNA TGTGCCAGCAACCCACGGATGAACACTGAAGCTTTCTTT.

This rearrangement joins TRBV7-2 to TRBJ2-5, with 7 bases fitting TRBD2. The CDR3 runs to 15 residues. The ends lost 2 bases at V and 5 bases at J; junction bases unmatched: 8. Germline V lookup: CDR1 SGHTA, CDR2 FQGNSA. The CDR3 DNA reads TGTGCCAGCAGCTTAATGGTAGCGGGTGGGGAGACCCAGTACTTC. Residues: CASSLMVAGGETQYF.

This clonotype was picked up many times. The V and J genes are TRBV7-9 and TRBJ1-1; the match to TRBD1 covers 7 bases. The V gene's germline CDR1 is SEHNR and CDR2 FQNEAQ (reference sequence). J lost 7 bases, V lost 8 bases, and 7 bases had no gene match. The CDR3 consists of 12 residues. The CDR3 sequence: CASVGTALEAFF. Here the CDR3 DNA reads TGTGCCAGCGTCGGGACAGCCCTTGAAGCTTTCTTT.

This clonotype was seen once. CDR3: CASSRTGGPTRINEKLFF. In DNA, the CDR3 is TGTGCCAGCTCTAGGACAGGGGGCCCAACCCGGATTAATGAAAAACTGTTTTTT. The rearrangement joins TRBV7-6 to TRBJ1-4; 11 bases agree with TRBD1. The length of the CDR3 is 18 residues. The junction had 15 bases not matched to a gene; V was cut back by 8 bases and J by 4 bases. Germline V lookup: CDR1 SGHVS, CDR2 FNYEAQ.

The chain combines TRBV25-1 with TRBJ1-6; D call uncertain. The CDR3 contains 15 residues. Germline lookup yields CDR1 MGHDK and CDR2 SYGVNS. The V and J ends lost 1 base and 4 bases respectively, with 8 bases between them. As DNA, the CDR3 is TGTGCCAGCAGTGAATTTGCGGCGTATAATTCACCCCTCCACTTT. The encoded protein is CASSEFAAYNSPLHF.

The rearrangement joins TRBV15 to TRBJ2-5, with D perhaps assigned TRBD1 or TRBD2 (5 bases each). Germline loops: CDR1 LNHNV, CDR2 YYDKDF (reference sequence). V dropped 5 bases and J dropped 2 bases, with 15 bases sitting between them. CDR3 size: 15 residues. The CDR3: CATSRGRLEQETQYF. In DNA, the CDR3 is TGTGCCACCAGCCGGGGACGTCTGGAGCAAGAGACCCAGTACTTC.

V gene TRBV7-9 combines with J gene TRBJ2-5; TRBD1 matches at 7 bases. The J segment lost 4 bases and the V segment lost 6 bases, leaving 8 bases of the junction unmatched. Germline-derived CDR1 and CDR2 are SEHNR and FQNEAQ (reference sequence). This CDR3 has 14 amino acids. The CDR3 sequence is CASSSQGVGETQYF. The CDR3 DNA sequence: TGTGCCAGCAGTTCTCAGGGGGTAGGAGAGACCCAGTACTTC.

This clonotype was counted many times. This chain connects TRBV25-1 to TRBJ1-2; D may be TRBD1 (5 bases). The CDR3 runs to 13 residues. CDR1 MGHDK and CDR2 SYGVNS come from the germline V gene. V dropped 4 bases and J dropped 4 bases, with 10 bases sitting between them. CDR3 region: CASSGGTAYGYTF. The CDR3 region has the DNA TGTGCCAGCAGTGGCGGGACGGCCTATGGCTACACCTTC.

Many counts were recorded for this clonotype. The genes are TRBV29-1 and TRBJ2-5, with D tentatively TRBD1 (6 bases). The germline V and J ends were trimmed by 6 bases and 1 base, with 12 bases remaining between them. This CDR3 is built from 13 residues. Germline CDR1 reads SQVTM; CDR2 reads ANQGSEA. CDR3 protein: CSVRDTLQETQYF. In DNA form, the CDR3 reads TGCAGCGTGAGGGACACCCTCCAAGAGACCCAGTACTTC.

The chain couples TRBV29-1 to TRBJ2-6; no clear D. The CDR3 runs to 13 residues. Per the germline V gene, CDR1 is SQVTM and CDR2 is ANQGSEA. V shed 5 bases and J shed 1 base, with 6 bases lying between them. CDR3 sequence: CSVTLSGANVLTF. The CDR3 DNA sequence: TGCAGCGTTACTTTATCTGGGGCCAACGTCCTGACTTTC.

The V and J genes are TRBV6-6 and TRBJ2-6; a possible D gene is TRBD2 (5 bases). V dropped 2 bases and J dropped 5 bases, with 10 bases sitting between them. The CDR3 sequence is 15 residues long. Germline CDR1 reads MNHNY; CDR2 reads SVGAGI (reference sequence). CDR3 DNA: TGTGCCAGCAGTTACGAGGGCCAAAGGGCCAACGTCCTGACTTTC. The encoded protein is CASSYEGQRANVLTF.

This sequence joins TRBV29-1 and TRBJ2-7, with D uncertain. The germline gives CDR1 SQVTM, CDR2 ANQGSEA. The V end was cut by 3 bases, the J end by 6 bases, with 6 bases between. CDR3 length equals 10 residues. The CDR3 coding sequence is TGCAGCGTTGATATGGGCGAGCAGTACTTC. Residues: CSVDMGEQYF.

Only a few counts were recorded for this clonotype. The chain joins TRBV10-3 to TRBJ1-1; possibly TRBD1 for D (6 bases). This CDR3 region has 14 residues. V lost 6 bases, J lost 4 bases, and 15 bases lay in between. Germline V gives CDR1 ENHRY, CDR2 SYGVKD. CDR3 protein: CAIRASEGGTEAFF. CDR3 DNA: TGTGCCATCAGGGCCTCCGAGGGGGGCACTGAAGCTTTCTTT.

The CDR3 loop reads CASSQGGAYTYEQYF. CDR3 nucleotides: TGTGCCAGCAGCCAAGGGGGGGCATACACCTACGAGCAGTACTTC. The chain links TRBV7-9 to TRBJ2-7; weak D call: TRBD2 (7 bases). The V gene lost 5 bases and the J gene lost 2 bases, with 16 bases spanning the gap. This CDR3 has 15 residues. CDR1 and CDR2 (germline): SEHNR, FQNEAQ (reference sequence).

The V and J genes are TRBV7-9 and TRBJ1-2; 9 bases align to TRBD1. CDR3 length: 15 amino acids. In germline, CDR1 is SEHNR, CDR2 FQNEAQ (reference sequence). Unmatched junction bases numbered 11, after V lost 6 bases and J lost 6 bases. The CDR3 sequence: CASRPGDRDKDGYTF. The CDR3 DNA follows: TGTGCCAGCAGGCCCGGGGACAGGGATAAGGATGGCTACACCTTC.

The gene calls are TRBV15 and TRBJ1-4, with TRBD1 identical over 10 bases. This CDR3 is built from 15 residues. The germline gives CDR1 LNHNV, CDR2 YYDKDF (reference sequence). J lost 8 bases, V lost 6 bases, and 9 bases had no gene match. CDR3: CATRKTGGSGEKLFF. The CDR3 DNA is TGTGCCACCAGAAAGACAGGGGGCAGCGGGGAAAAACTGTTTTTT.

This clonotype was counted only a few times. CDR3 loop: CASSVGSGGNTEAFF. The CDR3 region has the DNA TGTGCCAGCAGCGTGGGAAGCGGGGGGAACACTGAAGCTTTCTTT. The chain links TRBV9 to TRBJ1-1; a possible D gene is TRBD1 (5 bases). The CDR3 spans 15 residues. Germline CDR1 reads SGDLS; CDR2 reads YYNGEE. V was clipped by 2 bases and J by 1 base, with 12 bases between them.

The rearrangement uses TRBV11-3 and TRBJ1-1; the D gene is possibly TRBD1 (5 bases). The CDR3 is 12 amino acids. Germline assignment: CDR1 SGHNT and CDR2 YENEEA. V was shortened by 2 bases and J by 6 bases, with 7 bases between the two germline ends. Written as DNA, the CDR3 is TGTGCCAGCAGCTTATCAGGGTCTGAAGCTTTCTTT. It codes for CASSLSGSEAFF.

This clonotype was seen only once. The chain carries TRBV29-1 and TRBJ2-5; D remains unclear. This CDR3 is built from 12 residues. Trimming removed 4 bases at V and 4 bases at J, with 10 bases between. From germline, CDR1 is SQVTM and CDR2 ANQGSEA. The CDR3, as DNA: TGCAGCGTTGTGTTTGGGTTAGAGACCCAGTACTTC. Translated: CSVVFGLETQYF.

This clonotype was seen only a few times. This chain uses TRBV7-6 with TRBJ2-7; perhaps D is TRBD1 or TRBD2 (6 bases each). Germline loops: CDR1 SGHVS, CDR2 FNYEAQ. V lost 5 bases to trimming and J lost 4 bases, with 15 bases between them. CDR3 length: 14 amino acids. In DNA form, the CDR3 reads TGTGCCAGCAGCGACAGGAGGGTAGGGTACGAGCAGTACTTC. This codes for CASSDRRVGYEQYF.

The CDR3 loop is CSVVGTGEETQYF. As DNA, the CDR3 is TGCAGCGTCGTCGGGACAGGGGAAGAGACCCAGTACTTC. The V gene is TRBV29-1, the J gene TRBJ2-5; 10 bases match TRBD1. The V and J ends lost 6 bases and 3 bases, in that order; junction bases with no gene match: 4. Germline CDR1 is SQVTM and CDR2 is ANQGSEA. This CDR3 is 13 amino acids long. Based on the CDR3 plus reference TRBV29-1 and TRBJ2-5, the full variable domain is SAVISQKPSRDICQRGTSLTIQCQVDSQVTMMFWYRQQPGQSLTLIATANQGSEATYESGFVIDKFPISRPNLTFSTLTVSNMSPEDSSIYLCSVVGTGEETQYFGPGTRLLVL.

V is TRBV25-1 and J is TRBJ2-6, with D possibly being TRBD1 or TRBD2 (6 bases each). Trimming took 5 bases from V and 0 from J, leaving 14 bases between them. This CDR3 contains 17 residues. CDR1 is MGHDK, CDR2 SYGVNS, per germline. DNA of the CDR3: TGTGCCAGCAGTTTAAGGGGGGCGAGCTCTGGGGCCAACGTCCTGACTTTC. Its translation is CASSLRGASSGANVLTF.

This clonotype was detected only a few times. The V and J genes are TRBV7-9 and TRBJ2-5; 11 positions match TRBD2. V was pared by 6 bases and J by 2 bases, with 5 bases of the junction left unmatched. The CDR3 is 15 residues long. Germline V lookup: CDR1 SEHNR, CDR2 FQNEAQ (reference sequence). The CDR3 DNA sequence: TGTGCCAGCAGTCTAGGACTAGCGGGTCAAGAGACCCAGTACTTC. Translated: CASSLGLAGQETQYF.